The 14 T cell receptor beta chains below come from one sample, sequenced in a study of blood T cell repertoires in COVID-19. Sequencing was performed with immunoSEQ multiplex PCR; in TCRdb, only in-frame clones are kept and a portion is missing. Of about 120,000 clones listed, about 86% are singletons. The specimen sequenced was peripheral blood. The receptors originated from a woman in her 50s with acute or convalescent COVID-19.

This clone appeared once. This chain joins TRBV5-1 and TRBJ1-4, with TRBD1 identical over 8 bases. Losses at the gene ends were 0 bases for V and 6 bases for J; bases not matched to a gene: 7. Germline V lookup: CDR1 SGHRS, CDR2 YFSETQ. This CDR3 contains 16 residues. The CDR3, as DNA: TGCGCCAGCAGCTTGGGCGTAGGACAGGGATATGAAAAACTGTTTTTT. It specifies CASSLGVGQGYEKLFF. Combining the CDR3 with reference TRBV5-1 and TRBJ1-4 gives the whole variable domain KAGVTQTPRYLIKTRGQQVTLSCSPISGHRSVSWYQQTPGQGLQFLFEYFSETQRNKGNFPGRFSGRQFSNSRSEMNVSTLELGDSALYLCASSLGVGQGYEKLFFGSGTQLSVL.

The genes are TRBV27 and TRBJ1-6; a possible D gene is TRBD1 (5 bases). Trimming stripped 4 bases from V and 8 bases from J, with 12 bases between. CDR3 length equals 14 residues. Germline CDR1 reads MNHEY; CDR2 reads SMNVEV (reference sequence). CDR3 sequence (DNA): TGTGCCAGCAGTTGGGCAGGGTACGATTCACCCCTCCACTTT. It yields the protein CASSWAGYDSPLHF.

This clone was found a few times. CDR3 loop: CASSFRVYEKLFF. In DNA, the CDR3 is TGTGCCAGCAGTTTTCGGGTTTATGAAAAACTGTTTTTT. The rearrangement joins TRBV27 to TRBJ1-4; D is unclear. Trimming took off 3 bases at V and 6 bases at J, with 8 bases between the two ends. The CDR3 runs to 13 residues. Germline V lookup: CDR1 MNHEY, CDR2 SMNVEV (reference sequence).

The J gene is TRBJ2-3, the V gene TRBV5-4; TRBD2 might be the D (6 bases). The CDR3 has 14 residues. CDR1 is SGHNT and CDR2 is YYREEE in the germline V gene (reference sequence). V lost 6 bases and J lost 1, with 12 bases in between. The CDR3 region has the DNA TGTGCCAGCAAGGGAGGAGGGGGCACAGATACGCAGTATTTT. As protein: CASKGGGGTDTQYF.

The rearrangement uses TRBV30 and TRBJ1-4; D ambiguous. Trimming removed 2 bases from V and 2 bases from J, with 6 bases in between. Germline CDR1 is GTSNPN and CDR2 is SVGIG (reference sequence). The CDR3 is made up of 13 amino acids. The CDR3 sequence is CAWSPSTNEKLFF. CDR3 in DNA: TGTGCCTGGAGTCCCAGTACTAATGAAAAACTGTTTTTT.

The chain couples TRBV14 to TRBJ2-7, with 12 bases lining up with TRBD2. This CDR3 is built from 15 residues. With 4 bases clipped from V and 2 bases from J, the junction kept 3 bases outside the gene matches. Germline loops: CDR1 SGHDN, CDR2 FVKESK. CDR3 coding DNA: TGTGCCAGCAGCCTCGGACTAGCGGGAACCTACGAGCAGTACTTC. Its protein is CASSLGLAGTYEQYF.

J is TRBJ1-2 and V is TRBV4-3; D unclear. Trimming removed 0 bases at V and 4 bases at J, with 12 bases between. This CDR3 has 15 residues. Germline CDR1 is LGHNA and CDR2 is YSLEER. CDR3 sequence reads: CASSQDSGGSYGYTF. For the CDR3, the DNA is TGCGCCAGCAGCCAAGATTCCGGAGGGAGCTATGGCTACACCTTC.

This chain connects TRBV7-2 to TRBJ2-6; D is possibly TRBD2 (5 bases). Germline V CDR1 and CDR2: SGHTA, FQGNSA. This CDR3 is 13 amino acids long. V lost 5 bases and J 17 bases, leaving 19 bases between the germline ends. As DNA, the CDR3 is TGTGCCAGCAGCCCCGCCCGGGATCCCCCGGTGACTTTC. Its translation: CASSPARDPPVTF. Combining the CDR3 with reference TRBV7-2 and TRBJ2-6 gives the whole variable domain GAGVSQSPSNKVTEKGKDVELRCDPISGHTALYWYRQSLGQGLEFLIYFQGNSAPDKSGLPSDRFSAERTGGSVSTLTIQRTQQEDSAVYLCASSPARDPPVTFGAGSRLTVL.

The chain has TRBV30 and TRBJ1-1; 7 bases agree with TRBD1. Trimming cost V 8 bases and J 1 base; bases outside gene matches: 13. Germline V gives CDR1 GTSNPN, CDR2 SVGIG (reference sequence). The CDR3 covers 15 residues. CDR3 DNA sequence: TGTGCCCAACGCGAGACAGGGAAACCGAACACTGAAGCTTTCTTT. It specifies CAQRETGKPNTEAFF.

This clone was detected only a few times. V and J are TRBV10-1 and TRBJ1-4; D is unresolved. Per germline, CDR1 WNHNN and CDR2 SYGVQD (reference sequence). The CDR3 contains 14 residues. V was pared by 7 bases and J by 7 bases, with 16 bases between. The CDR3 nucleotides are TGCGCCAGCACTCTTCCGGGAGTGAGTGAAAAACTGTTTTTT. Residues: CASTLPGVSEKLFF.

The chain combines TRBV25-1 with TRBJ1-1; D is unresolved. Germline V gene data show CDR1 as MGHDK and CDR2 as SYGVNS. V gave up 7 bases and J gave up 5 bases, with 14 bases separating them. The CDR3 spans 13 residues. The CDR3 spells CASMKLEATEAFF. The CDR3 nucleotides read TGTGCCAGCATGAAATTAGAGGCGACTGAAGCTTTCTTT.

The V and J genes are TRBV29-1 and TRBJ1-1; D possibly corresponds to TRBD1 (5 bases). Trimming removed 7 bases at V and 3 bases at J, with 18 bases between. The CDR3 length is 14 residues. Germline V gives CDR1 SQVTM, CDR2 ANQGSEA. The CDR3 here is CSAKLRVQDTEAFF. The CDR3 DNA is TGCAGCGCTAAACTCAGGGTACAGGACACTGAAGCTTTCTTT. The variable domain in full, completed from reference TRBV29-1 and TRBJ1-1, reads SAVISQKPSRDICQRGTSLTIQCQVDSQVTMMFWYRQQPGQSLTLIATANQGSEATYESGFVIDKFPISRPNLTFSTLTVSNMSPEDSSIYLCSAKLRVQDTEAFFGQGTRLTVV.

The CDR3 nucleotides read TGTGCCAGCAGCGCCGGGGACAGGGTCTATGGCTACACCTTC. Translation gives CASSAGDRVYGYTF. The chain carries TRBV7-9 and TRBJ1-2; 9 nucleotides align to TRBD1. The CDR3 length is 14 residues. J lost 4 bases, V lost 5 bases, and 5 bases had no gene match. The germline gives CDR1 SEHNR, CDR2 FQNEAQ (reference sequence). The variable domain in full, with the rest retrieved from reference TRBV7-9 and TRBJ1-2, is DTGVSQNPRHKITKRGQNVTFRCDPISEHNRLYWYRQTLGQGPEFLTYFQNEAQLEKSRLLSDRFSAERPKGSFSTLEIQRTEQGDSAMYLCASSAGDRVYGYTFGSGTRLTVV.

The V call is TRBV2, the J call TRBJ2-2; D remains unclear. V lost 6 bases and J lost 4, with 9 bases in between. The V gene's germline CDR1 is SNHLY and CDR2 FYNNEI. The CDR3 is 13 amino acids. CDR3 bases: TGTGCCAGCAGGATAACAGTCACCGGGGAGCTGTTTTTT. Protein sequence: CASRITVTGELFF.